This T cell receptor (beta chain) was sequenced in a study of blood T cell repertoires in COVID-19. Study information: Acute and convalescent COVID-19 specimens originated in the United States, Italy and Spain.

CDR1 is SGHRS and CDR2 is YFSETQ in the germline V gene. This CDR3 contains 13 residues. V dropped 5 bases and J dropped 6; count of bases not matched to a gene: 7. Original methodology: Counts of nucleated cells, estimated from reference gene primer amplification, were obtained. Here immunoSEQ multiplex PCR was the method, and the copy in TCRdb shows in-frame clones only, minus some. V and J calls and clone size come straight from that table; D and trimming were deduced from the DNA. The sample has around 120,000 clones, roughly 79% seen once. The sequenced material came from peripheral blood. V and J are TRBV5-1 and TRBJ2-7; 8 nucleotides line up with TRBD1. This clonotype was sampled from a man in his sixties or seventies with acute or convalescent COVID-19. The CDR3 region is CASSSDRVSEQYF. The CDR3 region has the DNA TGCGCCAGCAGTTCGGACAGGGTAAGCGAGCAGTACTTC.